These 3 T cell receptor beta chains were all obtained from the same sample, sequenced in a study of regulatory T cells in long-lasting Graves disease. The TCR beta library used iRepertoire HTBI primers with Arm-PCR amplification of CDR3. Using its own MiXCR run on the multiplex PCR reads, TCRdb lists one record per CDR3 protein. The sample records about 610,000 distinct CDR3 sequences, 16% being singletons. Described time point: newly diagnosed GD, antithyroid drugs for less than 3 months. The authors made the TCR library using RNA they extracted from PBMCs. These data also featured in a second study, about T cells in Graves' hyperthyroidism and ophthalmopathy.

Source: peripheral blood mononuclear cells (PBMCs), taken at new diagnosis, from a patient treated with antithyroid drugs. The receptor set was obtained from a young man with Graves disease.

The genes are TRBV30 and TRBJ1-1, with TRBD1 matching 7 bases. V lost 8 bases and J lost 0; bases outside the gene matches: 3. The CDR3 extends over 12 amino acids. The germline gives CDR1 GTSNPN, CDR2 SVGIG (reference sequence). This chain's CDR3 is CARDSMNTEAFF. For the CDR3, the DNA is TGTGCCCGGGACAGCATGAACACTGAAGCTTTCTTT.

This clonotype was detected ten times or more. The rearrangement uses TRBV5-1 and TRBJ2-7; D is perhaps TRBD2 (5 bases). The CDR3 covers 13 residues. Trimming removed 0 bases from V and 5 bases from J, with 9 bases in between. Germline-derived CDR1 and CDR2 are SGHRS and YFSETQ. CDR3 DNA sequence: TGCGCCAGCAGCTTGGGTCCGGGGAACGAGCAGTACTTC. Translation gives CASSLGPGNEQYF.

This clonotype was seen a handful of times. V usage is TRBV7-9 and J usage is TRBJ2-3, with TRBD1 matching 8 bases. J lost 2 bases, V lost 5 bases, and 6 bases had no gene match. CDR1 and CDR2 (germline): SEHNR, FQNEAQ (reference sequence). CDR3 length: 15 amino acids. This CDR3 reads CASSPTGAYTDTQYF. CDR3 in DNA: TGTGCCAGCAGCCCGACAGGGGCGTACACAGATACGCAGTATTTT.